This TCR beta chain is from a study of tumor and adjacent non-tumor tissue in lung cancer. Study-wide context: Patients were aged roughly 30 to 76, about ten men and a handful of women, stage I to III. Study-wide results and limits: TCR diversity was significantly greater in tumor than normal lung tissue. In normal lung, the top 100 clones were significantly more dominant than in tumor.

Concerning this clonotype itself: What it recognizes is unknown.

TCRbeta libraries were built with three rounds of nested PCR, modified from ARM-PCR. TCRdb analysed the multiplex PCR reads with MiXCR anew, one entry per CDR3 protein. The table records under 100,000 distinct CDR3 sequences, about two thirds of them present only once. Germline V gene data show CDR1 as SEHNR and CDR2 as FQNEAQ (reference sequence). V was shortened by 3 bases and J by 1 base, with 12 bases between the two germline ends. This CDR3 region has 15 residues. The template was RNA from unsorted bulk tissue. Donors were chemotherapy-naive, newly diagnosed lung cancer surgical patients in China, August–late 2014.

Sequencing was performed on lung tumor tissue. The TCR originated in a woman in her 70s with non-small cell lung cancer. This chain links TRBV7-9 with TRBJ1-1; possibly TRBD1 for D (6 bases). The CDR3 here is CASSFLWGANTEAFF. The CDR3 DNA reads TGTGCCAGCAGCTTCCTTTGGGGGGCGAACACTGAAGCTTTCTTT.